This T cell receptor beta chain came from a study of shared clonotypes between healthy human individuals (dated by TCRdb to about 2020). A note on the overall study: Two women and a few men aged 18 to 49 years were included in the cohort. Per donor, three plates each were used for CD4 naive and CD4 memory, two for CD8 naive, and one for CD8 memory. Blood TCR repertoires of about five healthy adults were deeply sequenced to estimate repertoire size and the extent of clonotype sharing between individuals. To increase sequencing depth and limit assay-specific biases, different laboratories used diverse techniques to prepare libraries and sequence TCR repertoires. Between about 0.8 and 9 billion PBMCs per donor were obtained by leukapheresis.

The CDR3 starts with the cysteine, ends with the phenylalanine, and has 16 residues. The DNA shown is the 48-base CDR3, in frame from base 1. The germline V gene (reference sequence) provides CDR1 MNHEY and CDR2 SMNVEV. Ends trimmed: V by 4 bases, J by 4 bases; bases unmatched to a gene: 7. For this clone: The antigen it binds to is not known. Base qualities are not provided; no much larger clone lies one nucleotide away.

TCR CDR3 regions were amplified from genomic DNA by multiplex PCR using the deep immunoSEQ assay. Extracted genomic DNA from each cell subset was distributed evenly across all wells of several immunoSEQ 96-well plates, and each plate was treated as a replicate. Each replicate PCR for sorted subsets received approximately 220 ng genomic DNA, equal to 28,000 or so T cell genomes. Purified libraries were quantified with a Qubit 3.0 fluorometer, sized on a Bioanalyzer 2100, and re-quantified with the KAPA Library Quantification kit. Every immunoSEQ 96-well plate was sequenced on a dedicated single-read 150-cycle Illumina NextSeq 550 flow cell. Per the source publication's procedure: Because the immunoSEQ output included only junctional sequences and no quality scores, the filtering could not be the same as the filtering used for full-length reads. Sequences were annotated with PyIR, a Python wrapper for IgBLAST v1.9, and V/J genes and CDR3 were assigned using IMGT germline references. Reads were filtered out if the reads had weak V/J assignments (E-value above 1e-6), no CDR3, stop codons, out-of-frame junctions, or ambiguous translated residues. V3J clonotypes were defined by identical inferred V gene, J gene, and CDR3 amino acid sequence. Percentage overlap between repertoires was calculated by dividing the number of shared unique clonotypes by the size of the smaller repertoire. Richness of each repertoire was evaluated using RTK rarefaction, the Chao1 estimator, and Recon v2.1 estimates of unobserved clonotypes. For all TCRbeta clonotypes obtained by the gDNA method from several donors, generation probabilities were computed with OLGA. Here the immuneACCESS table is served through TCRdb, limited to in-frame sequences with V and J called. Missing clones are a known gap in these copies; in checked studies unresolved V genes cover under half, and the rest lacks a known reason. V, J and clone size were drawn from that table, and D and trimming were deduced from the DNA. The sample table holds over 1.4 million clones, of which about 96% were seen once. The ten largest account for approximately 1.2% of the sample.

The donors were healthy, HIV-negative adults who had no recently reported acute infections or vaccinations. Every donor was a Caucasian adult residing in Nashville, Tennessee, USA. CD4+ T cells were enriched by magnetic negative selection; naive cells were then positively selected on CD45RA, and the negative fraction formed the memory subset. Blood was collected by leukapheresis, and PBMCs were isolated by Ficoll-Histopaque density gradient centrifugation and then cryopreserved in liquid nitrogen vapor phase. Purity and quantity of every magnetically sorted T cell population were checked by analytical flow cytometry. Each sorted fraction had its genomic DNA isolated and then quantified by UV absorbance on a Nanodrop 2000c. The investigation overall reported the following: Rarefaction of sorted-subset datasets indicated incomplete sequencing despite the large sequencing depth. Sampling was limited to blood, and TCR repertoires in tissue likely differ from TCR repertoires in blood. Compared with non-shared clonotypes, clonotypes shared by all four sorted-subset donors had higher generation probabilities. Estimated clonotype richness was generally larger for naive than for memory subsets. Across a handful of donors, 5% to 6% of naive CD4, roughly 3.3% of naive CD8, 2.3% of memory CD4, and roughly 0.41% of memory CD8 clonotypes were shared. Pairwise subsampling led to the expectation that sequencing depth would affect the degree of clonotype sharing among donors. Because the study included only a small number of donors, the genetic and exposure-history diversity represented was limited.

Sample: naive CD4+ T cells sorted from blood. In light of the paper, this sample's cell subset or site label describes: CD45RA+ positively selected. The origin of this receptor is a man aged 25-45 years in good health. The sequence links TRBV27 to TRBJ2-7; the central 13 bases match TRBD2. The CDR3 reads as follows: CASSSSGTSGKYEQYF. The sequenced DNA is TGTGCCAGCAGTTCAAGTGGGACTAGCGGGAAGTACGAGCAGTACTTC.